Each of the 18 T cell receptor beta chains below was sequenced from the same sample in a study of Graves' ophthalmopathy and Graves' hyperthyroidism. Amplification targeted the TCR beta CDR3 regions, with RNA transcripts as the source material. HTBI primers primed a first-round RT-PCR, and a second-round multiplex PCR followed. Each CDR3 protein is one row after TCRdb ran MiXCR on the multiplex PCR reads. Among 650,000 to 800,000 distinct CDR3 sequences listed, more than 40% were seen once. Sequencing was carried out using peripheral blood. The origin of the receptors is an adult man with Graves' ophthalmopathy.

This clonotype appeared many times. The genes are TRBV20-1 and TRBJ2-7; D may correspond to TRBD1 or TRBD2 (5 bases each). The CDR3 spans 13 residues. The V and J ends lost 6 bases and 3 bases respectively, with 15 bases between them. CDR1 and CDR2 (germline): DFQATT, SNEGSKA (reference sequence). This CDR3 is CSASDRGDYEQYF. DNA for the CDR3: TGCAGTGCATCGGATCGGGGCGACTACGAGCAGTACTTC.

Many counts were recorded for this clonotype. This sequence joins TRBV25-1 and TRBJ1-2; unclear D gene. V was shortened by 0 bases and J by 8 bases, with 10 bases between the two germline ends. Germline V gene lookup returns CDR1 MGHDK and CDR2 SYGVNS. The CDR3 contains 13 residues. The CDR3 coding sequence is TGTGCCAGCAGTGAATATGATACAGTCGGCTACACCTTC. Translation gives CASSEYDTVGYTF.

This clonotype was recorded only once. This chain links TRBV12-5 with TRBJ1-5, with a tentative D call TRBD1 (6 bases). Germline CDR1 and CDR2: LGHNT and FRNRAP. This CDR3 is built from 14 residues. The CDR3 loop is CASRSGASNQPQHF. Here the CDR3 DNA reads TGTGCCAGCAGGTCGGGGGCGAGCAATCAGCCCCAGCATTTT. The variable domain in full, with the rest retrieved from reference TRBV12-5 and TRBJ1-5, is DARVTQTPRHKVTEMGQEVTMRCQPILGHNTVFWYRQTMMQGLELLAYFRNRAPLDDSGMPKDRFSAEMPDATLATLKIQPSEPRDSAVYFCASRSGASNQPQHFGDGTRLSIL.

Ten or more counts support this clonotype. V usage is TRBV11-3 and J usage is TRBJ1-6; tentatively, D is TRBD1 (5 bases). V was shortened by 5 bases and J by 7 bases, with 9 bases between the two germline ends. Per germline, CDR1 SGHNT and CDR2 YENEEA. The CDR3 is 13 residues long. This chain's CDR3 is CASSTRQNSPLHF. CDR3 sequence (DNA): TGTGCCAGCAGCACCAGACAGAATTCACCCCTCCACTTT.

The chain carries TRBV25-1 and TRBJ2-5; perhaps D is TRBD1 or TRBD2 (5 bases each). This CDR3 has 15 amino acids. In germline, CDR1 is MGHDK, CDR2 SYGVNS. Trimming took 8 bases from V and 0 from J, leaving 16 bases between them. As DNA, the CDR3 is TGTGCCAGCCGGGGCTCAGGGAGTTACCAAGAGACCCAGTACTTC. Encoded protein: CASRGSGSYQETQYF. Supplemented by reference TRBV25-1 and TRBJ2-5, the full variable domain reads EADIYQTPRYLVIGTGKKITLECSQTMGHDKMYWYQQDPGMELHLIHYSYGVNSTEKGDLSSESTVSRIRTEHFPLTLESARPSHTSQYLCASRGSGSYQETQYFGPGTRLLVL.

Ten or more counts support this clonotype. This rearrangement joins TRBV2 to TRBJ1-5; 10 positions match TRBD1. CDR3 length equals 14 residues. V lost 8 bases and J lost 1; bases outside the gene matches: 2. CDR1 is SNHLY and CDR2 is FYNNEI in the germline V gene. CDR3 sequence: CASRTGGSNQPQHF. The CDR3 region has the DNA TGTGCCAGCCGGACAGGGGGGAGCAATCAGCCCCAGCATTTT. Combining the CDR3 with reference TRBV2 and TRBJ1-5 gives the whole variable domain EPEVTQTPSHQVTQMGQEVILRCVPISNHLYFYWYRQILGQKVEFLVSFYNNEISEKSEIFDDQFSVERPDGSNFTLKIRSTKLEDSAMYFCASRTGGSNQPQHFGDGTRLSIL.

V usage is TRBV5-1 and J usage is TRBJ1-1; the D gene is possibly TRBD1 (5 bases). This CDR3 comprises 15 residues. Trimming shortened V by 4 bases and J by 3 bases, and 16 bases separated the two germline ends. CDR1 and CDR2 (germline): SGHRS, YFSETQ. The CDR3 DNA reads TGCGCCAGCAGCCCGGACGGGGGTGAGGACACTGAAGCTTTCTTT. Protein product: CASSPDGGEDTEAFF.

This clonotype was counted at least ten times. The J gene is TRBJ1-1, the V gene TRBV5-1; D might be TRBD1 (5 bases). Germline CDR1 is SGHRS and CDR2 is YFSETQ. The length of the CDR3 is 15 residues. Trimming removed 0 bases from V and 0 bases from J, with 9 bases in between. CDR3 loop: CASSLADTMNTEAFF. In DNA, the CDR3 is TGCGCCAGCAGCTTGGCGGACACAATGAACACTGAAGCTTTCTTT. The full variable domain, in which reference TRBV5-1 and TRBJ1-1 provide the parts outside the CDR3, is KAGVTQTPRYLIKTRGQQVTLSCSPISGHRSVSWYQQTPGQGLQFLFEYFSETQRNKGNFPGRFSGRQFSNSRSEMNVSTLELGDSALYLCASSLADTMNTEAFFGQGTRLTVV.

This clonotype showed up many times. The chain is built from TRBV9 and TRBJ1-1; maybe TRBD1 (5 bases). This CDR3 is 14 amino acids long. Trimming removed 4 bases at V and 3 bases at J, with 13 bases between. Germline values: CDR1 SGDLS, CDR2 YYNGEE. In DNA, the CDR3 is TGTGCCAGCAGCCCCCGGGGGGAGGACACTGAAGCTTTCTTT. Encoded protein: CASSPRGEDTEAFF.

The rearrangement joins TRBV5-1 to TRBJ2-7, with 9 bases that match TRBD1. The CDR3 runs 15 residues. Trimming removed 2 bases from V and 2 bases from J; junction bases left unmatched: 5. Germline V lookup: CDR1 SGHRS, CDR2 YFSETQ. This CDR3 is CASSFLRDRAYEQYF. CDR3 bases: TGCGCCAGCAGCTTCCTGCGGGACAGGGCCTACGAGCAGTACTTC.

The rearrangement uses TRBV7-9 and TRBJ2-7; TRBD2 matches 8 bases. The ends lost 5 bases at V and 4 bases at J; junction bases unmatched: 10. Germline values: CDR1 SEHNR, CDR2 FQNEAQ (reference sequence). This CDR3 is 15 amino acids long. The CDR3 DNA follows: TGTGCCAGCAGCCAAGTGTTCGGGGGGGGGTACGAGCAGTACTTC. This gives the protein CASSQVFGGGYEQYF.

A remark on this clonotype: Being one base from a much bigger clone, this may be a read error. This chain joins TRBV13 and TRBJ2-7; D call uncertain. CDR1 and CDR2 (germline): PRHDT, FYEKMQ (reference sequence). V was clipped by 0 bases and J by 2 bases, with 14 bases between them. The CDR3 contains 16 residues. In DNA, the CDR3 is TGTGCCAGCAGCTTAGGCCTAGGATCGCGCCCCTACGAGCAGTACTTC. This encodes CASSLGLGSRPYEQYF.

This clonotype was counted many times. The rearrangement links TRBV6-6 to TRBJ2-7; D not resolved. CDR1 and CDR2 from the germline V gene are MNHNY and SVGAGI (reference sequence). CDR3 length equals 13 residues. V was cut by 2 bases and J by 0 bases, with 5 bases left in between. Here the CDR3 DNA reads TGTGCCAGCAGTTACGCAGCCTCCTACGAGCAGTACTTC. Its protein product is CASSYAASYEQYF.

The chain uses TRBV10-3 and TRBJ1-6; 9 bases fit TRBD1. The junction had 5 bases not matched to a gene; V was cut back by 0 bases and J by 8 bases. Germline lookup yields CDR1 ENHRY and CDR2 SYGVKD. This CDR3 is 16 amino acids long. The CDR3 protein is CAISESGTGSYSPLHF. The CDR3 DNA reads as TGTGCCATCAGTGAGTCCGGGACAGGGTCATATTCACCCCTCCACTTT.

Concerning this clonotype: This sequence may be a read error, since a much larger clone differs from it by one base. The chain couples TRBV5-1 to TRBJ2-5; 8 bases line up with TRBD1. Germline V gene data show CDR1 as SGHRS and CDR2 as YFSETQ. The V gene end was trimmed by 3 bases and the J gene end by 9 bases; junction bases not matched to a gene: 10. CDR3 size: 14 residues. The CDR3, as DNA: TGCGCCAGCAGCTGGACAGGGATGATGGAGGCCCAGTACTTC. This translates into CASSWTGMMEAQYF.

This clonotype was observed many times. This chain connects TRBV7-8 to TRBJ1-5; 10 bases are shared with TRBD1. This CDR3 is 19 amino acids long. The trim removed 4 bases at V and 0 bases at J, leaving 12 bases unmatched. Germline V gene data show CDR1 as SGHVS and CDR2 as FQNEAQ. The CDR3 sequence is CASSSSGQGGLYSNQPQHF. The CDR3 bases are TGTGCCAGCAGCTCATCAGGACAGGGGGGCCTGTATAGCAATCAGCCCCAGCATTTT.

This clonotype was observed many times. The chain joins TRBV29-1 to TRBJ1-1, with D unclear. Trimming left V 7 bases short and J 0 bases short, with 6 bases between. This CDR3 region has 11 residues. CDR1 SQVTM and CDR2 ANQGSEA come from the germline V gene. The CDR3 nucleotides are TGCAGCGGGACCGTGAACACTGAAGCTTTCTTT. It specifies CSGTVNTEAFF.

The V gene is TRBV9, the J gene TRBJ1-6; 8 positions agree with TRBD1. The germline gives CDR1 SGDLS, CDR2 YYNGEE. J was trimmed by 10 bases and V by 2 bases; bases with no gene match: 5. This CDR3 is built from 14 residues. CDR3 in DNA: TGTGCCAGCAGCGTTGACAGGGGTAAGTCACCCCTCCACTTT. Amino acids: CASSVDRGKSPLHF.